The next 27 T cell receptor beta chains were all read from a single sample in a study of blood T cells in healthy people across ages. For the second PCR, which ran for about 7 to 12 cycles, a sample-barcoded 5' primer and a J-beta primer mix were used. One entry per CDR3 protein, called by TCRdb with MiXCR from the 5' RACE reads. The sample has 700,000 or so distinct CDR3 sequences; roughly two fifths are singletons. Specimen: blood. The receptors originated from an elderly man in good health.

This clonotype was seen at least ten times. The chain links TRBV12-3 or TRBV12-4 to TRBJ2-5, with 9 bases aligning to TRBD1. The CDR3 runs 15 residues. J was trimmed by 2 bases and V by 6 bases; bases with no gene match: 7. CDR3: CASSSGDRVQETQYF. As DNA, the CDR3 is TGTGCCAGCAGCTCTGGGGACAGGGTTCAAGAGACCCAGTACTTC.

This clonotype appeared many times. V is TRBV7-9 and J is TRBJ2-5, with 11 nucleotides matching TRBD2. J was trimmed by 1 base and V by 10 bases; bases with no gene match: 5. Germline V CDR1 and CDR2: SEHNR, FQNEAQ (reference sequence). The CDR3 runs to 14 residues. The CDR3 loop reads CAIEGTSGQETQYF. The CDR3 nucleotides read TGTGCCATCGAGGGGACTAGCGGCCAAGAGACCCAGTACTTC.

This chain links TRBV18 with TRBJ2-1; maybe TRBD1 (5 bases). The CDR3 is 15 residues long. Trimming stripped 0 bases from V and 6 bases from J, with 12 bases between. Germline V CDR1 and CDR2: KGHSH, LQKENI. The DNA for the CDR3 is TGTGCCAGCTCACCACCCCAGGGTTGGGGCAATGAGCAGTTCTTC. Translation gives CASSPPQGWGNEQFF.

V is TRBV6-2 or TRBV6-3 and J is TRBJ1-1; TRBD1 might be the D (5 bases). This CDR3 spans 15 amino acids. V gave up 6 bases and J gave up 3 bases, with 17 bases separating them. Germline CDR1 and CDR2: MNHEY and SVGEGT. CDR3 protein: CASSLIGGEDTEAFF. CDR3 DNA sequence: TGTGCCAGCAGCCTCATCGGGGGAGAGGACACTGAAGCTTTCTTT.

The V call is TRBV7-3, the J call TRBJ2-3, with TRBD2 identical over 9 bases. Per germline, CDR1 SGHTA and CDR2 FQGTGA. V dropped 5 bases and J dropped 3; count of bases not matched to a gene: 6. This CDR3 has 15 residues. The DNA of the CDR3 is TGTGCCAGCAGCAGGAGCGGGAGGATGACAGATACGCAGTATTTT. This sequence encodes CASSRSGRMTDTQYF.

CDR3 region: CSARNGGYTF. The CDR3 DNA reads TGCAGTGCTAGAAACGGAGGCTACACCTTC. This sequence joins TRBV20-1 and TRBJ1-2; no firm D call. The CDR3 totals 10 residues. Trimming left V 2 bases short and J 8 bases short, with 6 bases between. From germline, CDR1 is DFQATT and CDR2 SNEGSKA (reference sequence).

The chain uses TRBV20-1 and TRBJ2-1, with unresolved D. The J call may be wrong; the DNA end is better matched by TRBJ2-7. CDR1 is DFQATT, CDR2 SNEGSKA, per germline (reference sequence). This CDR3 is built from 14 residues. CDR3 nucleotide sequence: TGCAGTGCTAGAGAGCAGTGGGGTATCTACGAGCAGTACTTC. It is translated as CSAREQWGIYEQYF.

This clonotype was seen a handful of times. The J gene is TRBJ2-5, the V gene TRBV5-1; the match to TRBD1 covers 7 bases. The ends lost 5 bases at V and 1 base at J; junction bases unmatched: 8. Germline V lookup: CDR1 SGHRS, CDR2 YFSETQ. The length of the CDR3 is 15 residues. The CDR3 sequence: CASRPPWDSQETQYF. The DNA of the CDR3 is TGCGCCAGCAGGCCCCCATGGGACAGCCAAGAGACCCAGTACTTC.

The V call is TRBV4-1, the J call TRBJ1-5, with 9 bases that match TRBD1. CDR1 MGHRA and CDR2 YSYEKL come from the germline V gene. This CDR3 is 15 amino acids long. J was trimmed by 4 bases and V by 4 bases; bases with no gene match: 5. The CDR3 nucleotides are TGCGCCAGCAGCCCGACAGGGGGACGGAATCAGCCCCAGCATTTT. This sequence encodes CASSPTGGRNQPQHF.

V and J are TRBV20-1 and TRBJ2-3, with D possibly matching TRBD1 (6 bases). CDR3 length equals 12 residues. Germline CDR1 is DFQATT and CDR2 is SNEGSKA (reference sequence). V dropped 5 bases and J dropped 4 bases, with 10 bases sitting between them. The CDR3 DNA is TGCAGTGCTGAAACAGGGCCAGATACGCAGTATTTT. As protein: CSAETGPDTQYF.

The rearrangement joins TRBV7-9 to TRBJ1-1; no definite D call. CDR3 length equals 13 residues. Germline CDR1 is SEHNR and CDR2 is FQNEAQ (reference sequence). The V and J ends lost 5 bases and 2 bases respectively, with 9 bases between them. The CDR3 loop reads CASSMAHNTEAFF. As DNA, the CDR3 is TGTGCCAGCAGCATGGCACACAACACTGAAGCTTTCTTT.

This clonotype was recorded once. This chain uses TRBV4-1 with TRBJ2-4; the D is unclear. The J call may not be correct, given that the DNA end is closer to TRBJ2-7. Germline V CDR1 and CDR2: MGHRA, YSYEKL. This CDR3 is 13 amino acids long. In DNA, the CDR3 is TGCGCCAGCAGCCAAGAGCCCACCTACGAGCAGTACTTC. This encodes CASSQEPTYEQYF.

This clonotype was recorded a few times. The rearrangement joins TRBV4-3 to TRBJ2-1, with D unresolved. The germline V and J ends were trimmed by 1 base and 6 bases, with 10 bases remaining between them. Germline V gene sequence: CDR1 LGHNA, CDR2 YSLEER. The CDR3 consists of 14 residues. Written as DNA, the CDR3 is TGCGCCAGCAGCCAAGTACCCAGCTTCAATGAGCAGTTCTTC. Translating it yields CASSQVPSFNEQFF.

The chain uses TRBV4-1 and TRBJ2-3, with 9 bases fitting TRBD1. This CDR3 has 17 amino acids. Germline CDR1 and CDR2: MGHRA and YSYEKL. The junction had 14 bases not matched to a gene; V was cut back by 5 bases and J by 5 bases. In DNA, the CDR3 is TGCGCCAGCAGCACGGGATTTGGGGACAGGGAAAGAGATACGCAGTATTTT. Translating it yields CASSTGFGDRERDTQYF.

The rearrangement uses TRBV7-9 and TRBJ1-1; TRBD1 matches 9 bases. Germline V gene sequence: CDR1 SEHNR, CDR2 FQNEAQ (reference sequence). Trimming at V came to 6 bases and at J to 5 bases, leaving 10 bases not matched to a gene. This CDR3 spans 15 amino acids. CDR3 DNA: TGTGCCAGCAGACCGGGGACAGGGAAGGGTACTGAAGCTTTCTTT. Translated, it gives CASRPGTGKGTEAFF.

V and J are TRBV6-2 or TRBV6-3 and TRBJ2-1; D not certain. The CDR3 is made up of 12 amino acids. Germline CDR1 MNHEY, CDR2 SVGEGT. The V and J ends lost 4 bases and 7 bases respectively, with 8 bases between them. CDR3 region: CASSWAGNEQFF. CDR3 bases: TGTGCCAGCAGTTGGGCTGGTAATGAGCAGTTCTTC.

In this sample, this clonotype turned up a few times. The chain is built from TRBV6-2 or TRBV6-3 and TRBJ1-5, with a possible D match to TRBD1 (6 bases). The CDR3 sequence is 13 residues long. Trimming pared 8 bases from V and 2 bases from J, leaving 10 bases between. Germline V gene lookup returns CDR1 MNHEY and CDR2 SVGEGT. The CDR3 here is CASDNRGNQPQHF. The CDR3 nucleotides read TGTGCCAGCGATAACAGGGGCAATCAGCCCCAGCATTTT.

This chain links TRBV4-2 with TRBJ1-1; TRBD1 is a possible D gene (5 bases). The germline V and J ends were trimmed by 1 base and 8 bases, with 17 bases remaining between them. The germline CDR1 and CDR2 sequences are LGHNA and YNFKEQ. This CDR3 is 15 amino acids long. CDR3 region: CASSQGGINRQEAFF. The CDR3 region has the DNA TGTGCCAGCAGCCAAGGGGGGATAAACCGACAGGAAGCTTTCTTT.

The chain uses TRBV5-1 and TRBJ1-4; D might be TRBD1 (6 bases). The V gene's germline CDR1 is SGHRS and CDR2 YFSETQ. The V and J ends lost 4 bases and 5 bases respectively, with 9 bases between them. The CDR3 covers 13 residues. CDR3 nucleotides: TGCGCCAGCAGCCCAGACAGGAATGAAAAACTGTTTTTT. It is translated as CASSPDRNEKLFF.

The chain uses TRBV13 and TRBJ2-2, with 9 bases matching TRBD2. Germline CDR1 reads PRHDT; CDR2 reads FYEKMQ (reference sequence). There are 16 residues in the CDR3. V shed 0 bases and J 6 bases; nucleotides not matched to a gene: 5. The CDR3 loop is CASSLGAGGSPGELFF. The CDR3 DNA reads as TGTGCCAGCAGCTTAGGAGCGGGGGGTTCCCCCGGGGAGCTGTTTTTT.

The table lists this clonotype with a few counts. This chain uses TRBV3-1 with TRBJ2-7; 7 bases match TRBD2. Germline assignment: CDR1 LGHDT and CDR2 YNNKEL (reference sequence). J was trimmed by 2 bases and V by 1 base; bases with no gene match: 2. This CDR3 comprises 14 residues. This chain's CDR3 is CASSQGGRAYEQYF. In DNA, the CDR3 is TGTGCCAGCAGCCAAGGAGGGAGGGCCTACGAGCAGTACTTC.

This chain connects TRBV21-1 to TRBJ2-5; the table names TRBD1, a call not compared with the DNA. Near its end, the DNA agrees better with TRBJ2-4, so the J call may be wrong. TRBV21-1 is reported as a pseudogene. This CDR3 contains 16 residues. Written as DNA, the CDR3 is TGTGCCAGCAGCAAAAAGTGGGGGGGACCCAAAAACATTCAGTACTTC. Translating gives CASSKKWGGPKNIQYF.

The chain couples TRBV6-5 to TRBJ1-6, with D perhaps TRBD1 (5 bases). Deletions cut 6 bases from V and 11 bases from J, with 17 bases between. CDR1 is MNHEY and CDR2 is SVGAGI in the germline V gene. The CDR3 sequence is 14 residues long. The CDR3, as DNA: TGTGCCAGCAGGGCCAGGGATTTACATGCACCCCTCCACTTT. Translated, it gives CASRARDLHAPLHF.

V usage is TRBV7-2 and J usage is TRBJ1-6; no clear D gene. Trimming stripped 4 bases from V and 7 bases from J, with 5 bases between. Germline V CDR1 and CDR2: SGHTA, FQGNSA. This CDR3 comprises 12 residues. In DNA form, the CDR3 reads TGTGCCAGCAGCTCTACCAATTCACCCCTCCACTTT. Its protein product is CASSSTNSPLHF. Based on the CDR3 plus reference TRBV7-2 and TRBJ1-6, the full variable domain is GAGVSQSPSNKVTEKGKDVELRCDPISGHTALYWYRQSLGQGLEFLIYFQGNSAPDKSGLPSDRFSAERTGGSVSTLTIQRTQQEDSAVYLCASSSTNSPLHFGNGTRLTVT.

This clonotype was picked up a small number of times. This chain joins TRBV28 and TRBJ2-3; D gene uncertain. Germline loops: CDR1 MDHEN, CDR2 SYDVKM. V lost 1 base and J lost 1, with 9 bases in between. There are 15 residues in the CDR3. The DNA for the CDR3 is TGTGCCAGCAGTTTATCCGTTGGGGGCACAGATACGCAGTATTTT. Protein product: CASSLSVGGTDTQYF.

This clonotype was found once. The chain carries TRBV19 and TRBJ2-1; D is possibly TRBD1 or TRBD2 (5 bases each). Germline V lookup: CDR1 LNHDA, CDR2 SQIVND (reference sequence). Trimming removed 3 bases at V and 6 bases at J, with 15 bases between. The length of the CDR3 is 15 residues. The CDR3 loop is CASSIPLGRGNEQFF. CDR3 sequence (DNA): TGTGCCAGTAGTATTCCCCTGGGACGGGGCAATGAGCAGTTCTTC.

This clonotype was counted at least ten times. The genes are TRBV24-1 and TRBJ2-3; the D call may be TRBD1 or TRBD2 (6 bases each). Germline CDR1 KGHDR, CDR2 SFDVKD. V lost 3 bases to trimming and J lost 3 bases, with 21 bases between them. This CDR3 spans 18 amino acids. Here the CDR3 reads CATSDPRGGRVWTDTQYF. The CDR3 DNA sequence: TGTGCCACCAGTGATCCGAGAGGGGGGCGGGTGTGGACAGATACGCAGTATTTT.